This TCR beta chain was profiled in a study of T cells in Graves' hyperthyroidism and ophthalmopathy. This clonotype was recorded many times. RNA transcripts provided the source from which TCR beta CDR3 regions were amplified. Researchers ran a first-round RT-PCR on the TCR CDR3 using the HTBI primer set. TCRdb recomputed calls from the multiplex PCR reads with MiXCR, one row per CDR3 protein. Among approximately 200,000 distinct CDR3 sequences, about a sixth were seen once, and the ten largest hold about 45%. The sample was blood. This TCR was recovered from a man aged 35 to 55 with Graves' hyperthyroidism.

As DNA, the CDR3 is TGTGCCAGCAGTTCCCTGAGACGAAACACTGAAGCTTTCTTT. Protein sequence: CASSSLRRNTEAFF. The chain has TRBV28 and TRBJ1-1; D ambiguous. The germline V gene encodes CDR1 MDHEN and CDR2 SYDVKM. V was clipped by 4 bases and J by 2 bases, with 11 bases between them. The CDR3 loop spans 14 amino acids.